The entry below gives a single TCR beta chain sequence along with its context. Terminally differentiated effector memory CD45RA+ cells were excluded by CCR7 positive selection of CD45RO-negative cells. This record comes from a study of shared clonotypes between healthy human individuals. Turning to the study itself: Three CD4 naive, three CD4 memory, two CD8 naive and one CD8 memory plate were used per donor.

DNA at 150 to 200 ng, 25,000 to 35,000 T cell genomes, went into sorted-subset replicate PCRs. Authors' data handling: ImmunoSEQ supplied junction-only sequences lacking quality scores, so filtering was different. Using immunoSEQ multiplex PCR, the repertoire was profiled, and TCRdb retains in-frame clones only, with some absent. The DNA gave D and trimming, while V, J and clone size come from that table. The sample has more than 600,000 clones; 92% are singletons. The sequenced sample was naive CD8+ T cells sorted from blood. This TCR was recovered from a man aged 25 to 40 in good health.

CDR3 bases: TGCGCCAGCAGCCAAGATGGAACGTACAATGAGCAGTTCTTC. Translated: CASSQDGTYNEQFF. The chain is built from TRBV4-3 and TRBJ2-1; D ambiguous. V was trimmed by 0 bases and J by 4 bases, leaving 7 bases between them. CDR1 and CDR2 (germline): LGHNA, YSLEER. This CDR3 contains 14 residues.